This passage covers 6 T cell receptor beta chains from one sample sequenced in a study of spatial heterogeneity in lung cancer (dated by TCRdb to about 2019). This specimen's time point label, interpreted: blood at routine non-recurrence follow-up after resection. For TCR sequencing, whole RNA was extracted from tumor and nontumor lung tissue, or from cryopreserved PBMC samples, and no cell sorting was done. Library creation used 5' RACE. These reads were obtained on a NextSeq 500. TCRdb reanalyzed the raw reads on its own, using fastp at Q25 for trimming and MiXCR for clone calling, and kept in-frame beta chains. Rows with a matching CDR3 protein are joined into one entry that keeps the most common DNA and genes. Across this sample there are around 110,000 distinct CDR3 sequences, with 10% to 15% seen only once. 16% of the sample rests with the top ten. The sequencing used PBMCs, collected at follow-up. Every receptor here comes from a male donor with early-stage non-small cell lung cancer.

V and J are TRBV6-2 or TRBV6-3 and TRBJ1-1, with no clear D. The V gene lost 0 bases and the J gene lost 3 bases, with 20 bases spanning the gap. Germline V gives CDR1 MNHEY, CDR2 SVGEGT. The CDR3 consists of 18 residues. CDR3 sequence (DNA): TGTGCCAGCAGTTACTCGAGAGGAGGCGGCCATAGAGACACTGAAGCTTTCTTT. Amino acid sequence: CASSYSRGGGHRDTEAFF.

This clonotype was seen only a few times. The chain carries TRBV5-4 and TRBJ1-2, with D hard to call. Trimming stripped 0 bases from V and 5 bases from J, with 14 bases between. The CDR3 totals 15 residues. Germline CDR1 and CDR2: SGHNT and YYREEE (reference sequence). The CDR3 DNA follows: TGTGCCAGCAGCTTGGACGGCAGCCCTGGGTATGGCTACACCTTC. Its protein product is CASSLDGSPGYGYTF.

In DNA, the CDR3 is TGTGCCAGCAGCTTAATGGGGGGTCCTGGGGCCAACGTCCTGACTTTC. It codes for CASSLMGGPGANVLTF. V gene TRBV7-4 combines with J gene TRBJ2-6; D may be TRBD2 (6 bases). CDR1 is SGHVT, CDR2 SQSDAQ, per germline. CDR3 size: 16 residues. V was clipped by 2 bases and J by 2 bases, with 10 bases between them.

The chain combines TRBV4-1 with TRBJ2-7; D possibly corresponds to TRBD2 (5 bases). CDR3 size: 14 residues. Trimming stripped 2 bases from V and 0 bases from J, with 8 bases between. Germline CDR1 MGHRA, CDR2 YSYEKL. In DNA, the CDR3 is TGCGCCAGCAGCCAACTACTAGGCTCCTACGAGCAGTACTTC. Residues: CASSQLLGSYEQYF.

The rearrangement joins TRBV5-1 to TRBJ1-1; the match to TRBD1 covers 7 bases. Trimming took 1 base from V and 6 from J; bases not matched to a gene: 9. Germline V gene sequence: CDR1 SGHRS, CDR2 YFSETQ. CDR3 length: 15 amino acids. This chain's CDR3 is CASSLSQQGFSEAFF. CDR3 nucleotides: TGCGCCAGCAGCTTGAGCCAACAGGGGTTCTCTGAAGCTTTCTTT.

This clonotype has more than one count but fewer than ten. The gene calls are TRBV12-3 or TRBV12-4 and TRBJ1-5; D is uncertain. This CDR3 is built from 15 residues. V was shortened by 6 bases and J by 0 bases, with 12 bases between the two germline ends. CDR3 bases: TGTGCCAGCAGCCCAACAGCGTATAGCAATCAGCCCCAGCATTTT. Protein: CASSPTAYSNQPQHF.